This entry is about one T cell receptor beta chain. This sample was taken from a study of blood T cell repertoires in COVID-19. Turning to the study itself: Italy, Spain and the United States were the sources of the convalescent and acute COVID-19 samples. From T cells, B-cell-depleted T cells, or PBMCs came the material, which was cDNA or gDNA.

Trimming removed 2 bases from V and 9 bases from J; junction bases left unmatched: 7. The CDR3 spans 14 residues. Germline CDR1 SGHVS, CDR2 FNYEAQ. Sequencing was performed with immunoSEQ multiplex PCR; in TCRdb, only in-frame clones are kept and a portion is missing. The sample shows about 35,000 clones, approximately 85% of them seen only once. The chain recombines TRBV7-6 with TRBJ2-1, with 7 bases matching TRBD2. The material sequenced was peripheral blood. The receptor's source is a man between 60 and 75 years old with active or convalescent COVID-19. The DNA of the CDR3 is TGTGCCAGCAGCTTAAGTCCTCTAGCGGTTGAGCAGTTCTTC. Translated: CASSLSPLAVEQFF.